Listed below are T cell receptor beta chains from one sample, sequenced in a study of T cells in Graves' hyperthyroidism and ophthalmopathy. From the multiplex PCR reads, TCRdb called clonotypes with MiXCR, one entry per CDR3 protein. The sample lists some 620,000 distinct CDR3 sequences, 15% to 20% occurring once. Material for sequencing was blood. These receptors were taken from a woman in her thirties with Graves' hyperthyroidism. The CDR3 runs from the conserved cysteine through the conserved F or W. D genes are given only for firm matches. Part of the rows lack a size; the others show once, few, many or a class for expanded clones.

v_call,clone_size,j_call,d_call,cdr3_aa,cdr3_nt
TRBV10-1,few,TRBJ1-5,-,CASSEVGSVMPQHF,TGCGCCAGCAGTGAAGTGGGGAGTGTCATGCCCCAGCATTTT
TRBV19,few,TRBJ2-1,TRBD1,CASRARQGVINEQFF,TGTGCCAGTAGGGCCAGACAGGGCGTCATCAATGAGCAGTTCTTC
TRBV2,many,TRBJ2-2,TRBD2,CASRWGGDLTGELFF,TGTGCCAGCAGATGGGGAGGGGACCTCACCGGGGAGCTGTTTTTT
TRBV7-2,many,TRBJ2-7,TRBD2,CASSLDAGRAVEQYF,TGTGCCAGCAGCTTAGACGCCGGGAGGGCGGTTGAGCAGTACTTC
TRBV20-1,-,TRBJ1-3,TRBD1,CSAGDSLGNTIYF,TGCAGTGCTGGGGACAGCCTGGGAAACACCATATATTTT
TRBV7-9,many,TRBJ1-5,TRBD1,CASSLGTGGNSNQPQHF,TGTGCCAGCAGCTTGGGGACAGGGGGTAATAGCAATCAGCCCCAGCATTTT
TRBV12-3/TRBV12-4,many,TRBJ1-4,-,CASSYRKNEKLFF,TGTGCCAGCAGTTACAGAAAGAATGAAAAACTGTTTTTT
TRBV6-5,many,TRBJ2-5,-,CASSYDGAYQETQYF,TGTGCCAGCAGTTACGATGGGGCCTACCAAGAGACCCAGTACTTC
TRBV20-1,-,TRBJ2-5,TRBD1,CSATGTGGRETQYF,TGCAGTGCGACCGGGACAGGGGGCCGGGAGACCCAGTACTTC
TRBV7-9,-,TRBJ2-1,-,CASSPRTEQFF,TGTGCCAGCAGTCCTAGGACTGAGCAGTTCTTC
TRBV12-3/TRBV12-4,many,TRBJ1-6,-,CASSLAQAYNSPLHF,TGTGCCAGCAGTTTAGCGCAGGCGTATAATTCACCCCTCCACTTT
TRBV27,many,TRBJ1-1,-,CASSLSRQENTEAFF,TGTGCCAGCAGTTTATCGAGGCAGGAGAACACTGAAGCTTTCTTT
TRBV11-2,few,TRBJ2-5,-,CASSFGFAVQETQYF,TGTGCCAGCAGCTTTGGCTTCGCGGTCCAAGAGACCCAGTACTTC
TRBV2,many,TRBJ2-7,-,CASGGQTEGEQYF,TGTGCCAGCGGCGGACAGACTGAGGGCGAGCAGTACTTC
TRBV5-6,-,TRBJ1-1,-,CASSLERAATTEAFF,TGTGCCAGCAGCTTGGAAAGGGCAGCAACAACTGAAGCTTTCTTT
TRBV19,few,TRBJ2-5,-,CVEEQQETQYF,TGCGTGGAGGAGCAGCAAGAGACCCAGTACTTC
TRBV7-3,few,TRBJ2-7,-,CASTPTTGPYEQYF,TGTGCCAGCACACCGACCACGGGTCCCTACGAGCAGTACTTC
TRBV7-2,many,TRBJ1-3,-,CASSWDLTGGNTIYF,TGTGCCAGCAGCTGGGACCTCACAGGGGGAAACACCATATATTTT
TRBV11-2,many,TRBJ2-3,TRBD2,CASSSGLAGTDTQYF,TGTGCCAGCAGCTCGGGACTAGCGGGCACAGATACGCAGTATTTT
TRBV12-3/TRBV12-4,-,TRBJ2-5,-,CASSLNSGTQYF,TGTGCCAGCAGTTTAAATTCGGGGACCCAGTACTTC
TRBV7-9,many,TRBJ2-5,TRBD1,CASSTNRGLGQETQYF,TGTGCCAGCAGCACAAACAGGGGGTTGGGCCAAGAGACCCAGTACTTC
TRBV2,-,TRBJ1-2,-,CASSSTGIPPPGYTF,TGTGCCAGCAGTTCTACAGGGATTCCCCCACCCGGCTACACCTTC
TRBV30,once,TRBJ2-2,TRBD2,CAWKRESLWGELFF,TGTGCCTGGAAGCGGGAGAGCCTCTGGGGGGAGCTGTTTTTT
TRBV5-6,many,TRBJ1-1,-,CASSLFEGPNTEAFF,TGTGCCAGCAGCTTGTTTGAGGGGCCGAACACTGAAGCTTTCTTT
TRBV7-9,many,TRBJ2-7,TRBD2,CAGLAGDEQYF,TGTGCCGGCCTAGCGGGAGACGAGCAGTACTTC
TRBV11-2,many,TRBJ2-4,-,CASSQLQSGSLLKNIQYF,TGTGCCAGCAGCCAACTACAGAGTGGGAGCTTGTTGAAGAACATTCAGTACTTC
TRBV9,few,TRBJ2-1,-,CASSVGGTATYNEQFF,TGTGCCAGCAGCGTTGGTGGGACGGCAACCTACAATGAGCAGTTCTTC
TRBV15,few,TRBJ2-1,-,CATSRASPLTIGREDEQFF,TGTGCCACCAGCAGAGCCTCCCCCCTGACTATCGGGAGAGAAGATGAGCAGTTCTTC
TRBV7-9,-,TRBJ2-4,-,CASSLSSASGIAKNIQYF,TGTGCCAGCAGCTTATCTTCCGCGTCGGGCATAGCCAAAAACATTCAGTACTTC
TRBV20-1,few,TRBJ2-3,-,CSARDFLRSTDTQYF,TGCAGTGCTAGAGATTTTCTCCGGAGCACAGATACGCAGTATTTT
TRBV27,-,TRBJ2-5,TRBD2,CASSLMAGAETQYF,TGTGCCAGCAGTTTAATGGCGGGAGCAGAGACCCAGTACTTC
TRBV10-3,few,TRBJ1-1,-,CAISPGQNTEAFF,TGTGCCATTTCACCGGGACAGAACACTGAAGCTTTCTTT
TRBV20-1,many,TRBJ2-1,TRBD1,CSARDVNRGNEQFF,TGCAGTGCTAGAGATGTCAACAGGGGCAATGAGCAGTTCTTC
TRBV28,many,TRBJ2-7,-,CASSTSAYEQYF,TGTGCCAGCAGTACTAGTGCCTACGAGCAGTACTTC
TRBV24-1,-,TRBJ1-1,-,CATSDSQVNTDAFF,TGTGCCACCAGTGACTCACAAGTGAACACTGATGCTTTCTTT
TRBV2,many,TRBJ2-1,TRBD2,CASSDPSGRRNEQFF,TGTGCCAGCAGTGATCCTAGCGGGAGAAGAAATGAGCAGTTCTTC
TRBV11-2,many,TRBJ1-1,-,CASSRTGTLNTEAFF,TGTGCCAGCAGCAGAACCGGGACACTGAACACTGAAGCTTTCTTT
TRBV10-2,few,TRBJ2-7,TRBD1,CASSDLVRRDRGSYEQYF,TGCGCCAGCAGTGACTTAGTTCGGCGGGACAGGGGCTCCTACGAGCAGTACTTC
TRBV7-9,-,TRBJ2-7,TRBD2,CASSLGLAGVPVFQGPQLHEQYF,TGTGCCAGCAGCTTGGGACTAGCGGGGGTTCCGGTTTTTCAGGGGCCTCAGCTCCACGAGCAGTACTTC
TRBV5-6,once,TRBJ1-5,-,CASSLGQRISQPQHF,TGTGCCAGCAGCTTGGGGCAGAGGATTAGTCAGCCCCAGCATTTT
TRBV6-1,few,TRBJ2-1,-,CASKKHGNEQFF,TGTGCCAGCAAAAAACATGGGAATGAGCAGTTCTTC
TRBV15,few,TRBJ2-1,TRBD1,CATSRDYRDSNNEQFF,TGTGCCACCAGCAGAGATTACCGGGACAGCAACAATGAGCAGTTCTTC
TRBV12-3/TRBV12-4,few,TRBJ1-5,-,CASSSLSNQPQHF,TGTGCCAGCAGTTCCCTTAGCAATCAGCCCCAGCATTTT
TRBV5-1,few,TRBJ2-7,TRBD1,CASALQGASYEQYF,TGCGCCAGCGCCCTCCAGGGGGCCAGCTACGAGCAGTACTTC
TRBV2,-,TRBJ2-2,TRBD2,CARRGGNTGELFF,TGTGCCAGACGGGGGGGGAACACCGGGGAGCTGTTTTTT
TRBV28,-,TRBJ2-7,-,CASSLFASEQYF,TGTGCCAGCAGTTTGTTCGCGAGCGAGCAGTACTTC
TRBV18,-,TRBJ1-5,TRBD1,CASSPPATGGLQPQHF,TGTGCCAGCTCACCACCCGCGACAGGGGGTCTTCAGCCCCAGCATTTT
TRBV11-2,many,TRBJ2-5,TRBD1,CASSLASGTGQETQYF,TGTGCCAGCAGTCTCGCCTCCGGGACAGGGCAAGAGACCCAGTACTTC
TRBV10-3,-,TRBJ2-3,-,CAMGTDTQYF,TGTGCCATGGGCACAGATACGCAGTATTTT
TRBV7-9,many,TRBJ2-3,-,CASSGSDTQYF,TGTGCCAGCAGTGGCTCAGATACGCAGTATTTT
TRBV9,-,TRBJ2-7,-,CASSPRAGFGYEQYF,TGTGCCAGCAGCCCCCGGGCAGGATTCGGCTACGAGCAGTACTTC
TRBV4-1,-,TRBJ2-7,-,CASSQRWGIEQYF,TGCGCCAGCAGCCAGAGGTGGGGTATCGAGCAGTACTTC
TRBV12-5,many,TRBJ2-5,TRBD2,CASGTGGSETQYF,TGTGCTAGTGGTACCGGGGGGAGTGAGACCCAGTACTTC
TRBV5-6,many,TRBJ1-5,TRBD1,CASSSYRGLTNQPQHF,TGTGCCAGCAGTTCCTACAGGGGGCTAACGAATCAGCCCCAGCATTTT
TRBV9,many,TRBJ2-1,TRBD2,CASSVGWGTSDEQFF,TGTGCCAGCAGCGTAGGTTGGGGGACTAGCGACGAGCAGTTCTTC
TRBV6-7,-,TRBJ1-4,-,CASSYSGRVYEKLFF,TGTGCCAGCAGTTACTCGGGCAGGGTGTATGAAAAACTGTTTTTT